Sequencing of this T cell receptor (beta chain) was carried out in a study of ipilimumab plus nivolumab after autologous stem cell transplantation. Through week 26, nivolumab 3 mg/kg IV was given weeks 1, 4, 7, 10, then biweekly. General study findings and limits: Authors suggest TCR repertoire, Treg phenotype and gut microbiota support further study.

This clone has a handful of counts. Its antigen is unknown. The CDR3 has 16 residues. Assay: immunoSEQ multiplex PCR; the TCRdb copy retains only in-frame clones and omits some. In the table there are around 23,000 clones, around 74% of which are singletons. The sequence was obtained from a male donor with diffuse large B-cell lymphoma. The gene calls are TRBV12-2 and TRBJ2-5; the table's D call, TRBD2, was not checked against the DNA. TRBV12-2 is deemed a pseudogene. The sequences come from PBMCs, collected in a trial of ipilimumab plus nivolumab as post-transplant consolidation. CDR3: CASRSWPGLLWETQYF. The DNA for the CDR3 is TGTGCAAGTCGCTCCTGGCCGGGACTCCTATGGGAGACCCAGTACTTC.